Described below is a single TCR beta chain sequence and its context. Its antigen is currently unknown. The data originate from a study of cytomegalovirus exposure and HLA in healthy donors. The wider study: Roughly 180 million T cells yielded 120 million or so unique TCR beta sequences, as an earlier analysis found. Overall study results and limits: Later analysis identified a missense DCLRE1C variant that was linked to TCR beta V- and J-gene trimming. There was a cluster of highly shared sequence variants that was likely a sequencing artifact.

Use of 60 Vbeta and 13 Jbeta primers characterized the PCR. TCRdb keeps only in-frame clones here, not all; method: immunoSEQ multiplex PCR. Here the sample spans under 200,000 clones, roughly 80% being singletons. CDR1 is MNHNS, CDR2 SASEGT, per germline. CDR3 size: 15 residues. V was clipped by 4 bases and J by 0 bases; unmatched bases: 2. The chain couples TRBV6-1 to TRBJ2-3, with 9 bases lining up with TRBD2. This receptor was obtained from a human donor in good health. Sequenced input: PBMCs. The CDR3 bases are TGTGCCAGCAGTGCGACTAGCGGAAGCACAGATACGCAGTATTTT. Protein sequence: CASSATSGSTDTQYF.